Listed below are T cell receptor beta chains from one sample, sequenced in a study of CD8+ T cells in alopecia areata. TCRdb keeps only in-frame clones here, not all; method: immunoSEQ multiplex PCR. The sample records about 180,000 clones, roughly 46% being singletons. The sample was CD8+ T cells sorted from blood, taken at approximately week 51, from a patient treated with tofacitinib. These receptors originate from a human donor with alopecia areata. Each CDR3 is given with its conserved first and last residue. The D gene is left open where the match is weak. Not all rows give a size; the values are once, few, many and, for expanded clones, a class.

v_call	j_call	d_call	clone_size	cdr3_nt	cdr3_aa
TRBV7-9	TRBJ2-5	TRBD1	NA	TGTGCCAGCAGCCGGGACAGCGAGACCCAGTACTTC	CASSRDSETQYF
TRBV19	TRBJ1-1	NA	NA	TGTGCCAGTAATCAAATCGGCGAAGGACCTGAAGCTTTCTTT	CASNQIGEGPEAFF
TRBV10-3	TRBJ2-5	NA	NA	TGTGCCATCACTTGGGGGACCCAAGAGACCCAGTACTTC	CAITWGTQETQYF
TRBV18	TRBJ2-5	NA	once	TGTGCCAGCTCACCACGGGAAACCGCGACCCAGTACTTC	CASSPRETATQYF
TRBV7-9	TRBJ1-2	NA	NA	TGTGCCAGCAGCTACGGAGGGGCCCTCGGCTACACCTTC	CASSYGGALGYTF
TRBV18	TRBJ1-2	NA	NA	TGTGCCAGCTCAAATTACAATAAGTATGGCTACACCTTC	CASSNYNKYGYTF
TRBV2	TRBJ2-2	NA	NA	TGTGCCAGCAGCTTTAGTTGGGGTCCGTACACCGGGGAGCTGTTTTTT	CASSFSWGPYTGELFF
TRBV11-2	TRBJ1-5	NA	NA	TGTGCCAGCAGCTTAGATTCTGGGGAGCCCCAGCATTTT	CASSLDSGEPQHF
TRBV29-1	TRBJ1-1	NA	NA	TGCAGCGTTGAATCGAGCACTGAAGCTTTCTTT	CSVESSTEAFF
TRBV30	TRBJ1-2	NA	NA	TGTGCCTGGACAGAGGGTAACTATGGCTACACCTTC	CAWTEGNYGYTF
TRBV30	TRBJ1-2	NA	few	TGTGCCTGGACCGAAGGAGGCTATGGCTACACCTTC	CAWTEGGYGYTF
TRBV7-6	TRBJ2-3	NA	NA	TGTGCCAGCAGCCCGGTTGTTACAGATACGCAGTATTTT	CASSPVVTDTQYF
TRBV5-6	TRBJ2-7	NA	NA	TGTGCCAGCAGCTCCCCCTTCGAGCAGTACTTC	CASSSPFEQYF
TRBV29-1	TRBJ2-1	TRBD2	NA	TGCAGCGTTGAAGGCTTAGCGGGCAATGAGCAGTTCTTC	CSVEGLAGNEQFF
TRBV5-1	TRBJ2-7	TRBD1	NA	TGCGCCAGCAGCACGGACAGGCGCCCCTACGAGCAGTACTTC	CASSTDRRPYEQYF